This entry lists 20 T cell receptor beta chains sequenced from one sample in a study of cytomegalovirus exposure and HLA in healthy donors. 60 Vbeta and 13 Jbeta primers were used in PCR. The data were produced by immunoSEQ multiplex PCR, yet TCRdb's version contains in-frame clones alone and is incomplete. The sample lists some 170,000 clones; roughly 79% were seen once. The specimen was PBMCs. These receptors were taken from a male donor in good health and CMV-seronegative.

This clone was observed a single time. The CDR3 region has the DNA TGTGCCAGTAGTATATTTGGGGGCGCAGATCCAGCTTTCTTT. It encodes CASSIFGGADPAFF. The chain employs TRBV19 and TRBJ1-1; the D gene is possibly TRBD1 (6 bases). The germline gives CDR1 LNHDA, CDR2 SQIVND (reference sequence). The CDR3 spans 14 residues. The V end was cut by 2 bases, the J end by 10 bases, with 17 bases between.

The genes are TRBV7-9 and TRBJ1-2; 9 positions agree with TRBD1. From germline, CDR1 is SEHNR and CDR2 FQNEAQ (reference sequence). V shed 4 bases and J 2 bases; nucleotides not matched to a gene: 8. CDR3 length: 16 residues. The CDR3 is CASSSLTGGQNYGYTF. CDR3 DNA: TGTGCCAGCAGCTCTCTGACAGGGGGGCAGAACTATGGCTACACCTTC. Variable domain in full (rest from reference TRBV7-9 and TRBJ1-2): DTGVSQNPRHKITKRGQNVTFRCDPISEHNRLYWYRQTLGQGPEFLTYFQNEAQLEKSRLLSDRFSAERPKGSFSTLEIQRTEQGDSAMYLCASSSLTGGQNYGYTFGSGTRLTVV.

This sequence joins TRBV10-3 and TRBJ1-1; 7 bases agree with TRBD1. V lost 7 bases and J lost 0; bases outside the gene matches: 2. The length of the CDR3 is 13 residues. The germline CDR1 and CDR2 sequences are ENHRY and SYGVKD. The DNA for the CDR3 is TGTGCCATCAACAGGGGCCTGAACACTGAAGCTTTCTTT. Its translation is CAINRGLNTEAFF.

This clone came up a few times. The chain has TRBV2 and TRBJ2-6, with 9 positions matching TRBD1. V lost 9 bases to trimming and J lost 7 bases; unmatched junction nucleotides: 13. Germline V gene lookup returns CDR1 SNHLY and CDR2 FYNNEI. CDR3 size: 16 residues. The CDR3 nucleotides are TGTGCCAGGGGGGGGCCCGGGACAGGGATCGCCAACGTCCTGACTTTC. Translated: CARGGPGTGIANVLTF.

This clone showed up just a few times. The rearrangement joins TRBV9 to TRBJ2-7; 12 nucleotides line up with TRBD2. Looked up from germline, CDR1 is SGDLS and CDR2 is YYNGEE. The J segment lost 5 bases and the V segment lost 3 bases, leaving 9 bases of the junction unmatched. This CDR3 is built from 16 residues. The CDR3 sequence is CASSADRLAGDHEQYF. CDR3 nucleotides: TGTGCCAGCAGCGCGGATAGACTAGCGGGAGATCACGAGCAGTACTTC.

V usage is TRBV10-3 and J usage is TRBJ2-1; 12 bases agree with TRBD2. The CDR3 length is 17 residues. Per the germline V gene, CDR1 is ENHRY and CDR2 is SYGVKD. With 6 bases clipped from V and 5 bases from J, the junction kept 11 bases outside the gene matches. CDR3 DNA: TGTGCCATCAGCCCCCCAGGGGGACTAGCGGGCAACAATGAGCAGTTCTTC. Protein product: CAISPPGGLAGNNEQFF.

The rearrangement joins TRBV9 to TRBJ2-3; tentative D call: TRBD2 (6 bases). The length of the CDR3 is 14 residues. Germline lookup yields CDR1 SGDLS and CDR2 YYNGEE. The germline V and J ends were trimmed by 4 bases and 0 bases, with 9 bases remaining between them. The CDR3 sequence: CASSQEGSTDTQYF. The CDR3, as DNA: TGTGCCAGCAGCCAGGAGGGGAGCACAGATACGCAGTATTTT.

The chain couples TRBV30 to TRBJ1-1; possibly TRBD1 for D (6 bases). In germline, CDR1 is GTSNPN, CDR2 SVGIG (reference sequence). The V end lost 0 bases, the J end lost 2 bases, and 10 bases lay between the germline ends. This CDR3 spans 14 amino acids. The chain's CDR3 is CAWSVTDSNTEAFF. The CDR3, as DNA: TGTGCCTGGAGTGTAACGGACAGCAACACTGAAGCTTTCTTT.

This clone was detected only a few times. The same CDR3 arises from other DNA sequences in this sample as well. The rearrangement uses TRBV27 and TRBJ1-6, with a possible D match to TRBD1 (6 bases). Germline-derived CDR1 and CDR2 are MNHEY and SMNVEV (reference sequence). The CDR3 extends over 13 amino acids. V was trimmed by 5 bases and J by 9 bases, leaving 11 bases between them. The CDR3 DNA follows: TGTGCCAGCAGTGGCAGGGGTGGTTCACCCCTCCACTTT. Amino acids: CASSGRGGSPLHF.

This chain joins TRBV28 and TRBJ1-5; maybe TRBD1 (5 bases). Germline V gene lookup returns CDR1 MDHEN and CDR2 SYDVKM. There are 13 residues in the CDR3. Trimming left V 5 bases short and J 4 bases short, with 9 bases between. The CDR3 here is CASSINRNQPQHF. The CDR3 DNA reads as TGTGCCAGCAGTATAAACAGGAATCAGCCCCAGCATTTT.

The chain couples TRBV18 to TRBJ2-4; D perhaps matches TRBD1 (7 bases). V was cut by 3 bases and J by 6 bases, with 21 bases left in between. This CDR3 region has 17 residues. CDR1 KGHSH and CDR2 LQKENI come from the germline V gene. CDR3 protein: CASSPFQEGASLNIQYF. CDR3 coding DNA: TGTGCCAGCTCACCTTTCCAGGAGGGGGCTTCGTTAAACATTCAGTACTTC. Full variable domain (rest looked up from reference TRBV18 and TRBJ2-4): NAGVMQNPRHLVRRRGQEARLRCSPMKGHSHVYWYRQLPEEGLKFMVYLQKENIIDESGMPKERFSAEFPKEGPSILRIQQVVRGDSAAYFCASSPFQEGASLNIQYFGAGTRLSVL.

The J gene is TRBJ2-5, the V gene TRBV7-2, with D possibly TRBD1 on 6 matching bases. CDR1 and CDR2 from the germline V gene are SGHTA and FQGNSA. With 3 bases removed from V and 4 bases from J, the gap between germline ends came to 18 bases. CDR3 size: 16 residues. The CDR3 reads CASSFPGHLKGETQYF. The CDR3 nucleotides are TGTGCCAGCAGCTTCCCGGGACACTTAAAGGGAGAGACCCAGTACTTC.

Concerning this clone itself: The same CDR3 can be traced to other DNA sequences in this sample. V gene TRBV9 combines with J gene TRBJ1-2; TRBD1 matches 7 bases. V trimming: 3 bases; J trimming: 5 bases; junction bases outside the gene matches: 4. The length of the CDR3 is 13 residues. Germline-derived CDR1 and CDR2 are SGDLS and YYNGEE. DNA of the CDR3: TGTGCCAGCAGCGCGACAGGGACTTATGGCTACACCTTC. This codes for CASSATGTYGYTF.

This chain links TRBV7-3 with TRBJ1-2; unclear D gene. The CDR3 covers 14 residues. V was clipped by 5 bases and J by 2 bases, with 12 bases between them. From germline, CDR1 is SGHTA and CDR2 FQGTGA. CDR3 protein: CASSRDGANYGYTF. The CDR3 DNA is TGTGCCAGCAGCCGCGACGGAGCCAACTATGGCTACACCTTC.

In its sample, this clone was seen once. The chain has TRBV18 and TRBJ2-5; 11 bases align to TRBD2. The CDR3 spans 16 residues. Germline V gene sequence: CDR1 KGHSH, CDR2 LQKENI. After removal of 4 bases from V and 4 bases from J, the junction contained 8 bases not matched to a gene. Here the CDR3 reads CASSQRILAGGETQYF. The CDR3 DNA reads TGTGCCAGCTCACAAAGGATCCTAGCGGGAGGAGAGACCCAGTACTTC.

The CDR3 protein is CASSLGRDSTTDTQYF. The DNA for the CDR3 is TGCGCCAGCAGCTTGGGGAGGGACTCCACCACAGATACGCAGTATTTT. The V call is TRBV5-1, the J call TRBJ2-3, with a weak D call TRBD2 (6 bases). Trimming removed 0 bases at V and 2 bases at J, with 13 bases between. The CDR3 is made up of 16 amino acids. From germline, CDR1 is SGHRS and CDR2 YFSETQ.

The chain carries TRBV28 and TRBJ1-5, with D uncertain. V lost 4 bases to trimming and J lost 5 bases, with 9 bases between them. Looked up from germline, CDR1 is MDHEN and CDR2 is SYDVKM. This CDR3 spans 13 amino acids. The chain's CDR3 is CASSSVGYQPQHF. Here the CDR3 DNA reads TGTGCCAGCAGTTCGGTCGGTTATCAGCCCCAGCATTTT.

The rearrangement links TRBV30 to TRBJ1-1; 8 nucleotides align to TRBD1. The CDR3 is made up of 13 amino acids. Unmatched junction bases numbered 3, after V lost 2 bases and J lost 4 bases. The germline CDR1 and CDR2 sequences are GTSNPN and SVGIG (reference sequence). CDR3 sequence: CAWSITGGTEAFF. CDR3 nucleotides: TGTGCCTGGAGTATAACAGGGGGCACTGAAGCTTTCTTT.

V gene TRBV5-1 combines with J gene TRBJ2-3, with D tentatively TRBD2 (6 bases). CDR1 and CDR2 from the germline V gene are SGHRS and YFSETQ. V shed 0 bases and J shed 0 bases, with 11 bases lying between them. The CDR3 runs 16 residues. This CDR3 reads CASSLAGGTSTDTQYF. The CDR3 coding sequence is TGCGCCAGCAGCTTGGCCGGGGGAACTAGCACAGATACGCAGTATTTT.

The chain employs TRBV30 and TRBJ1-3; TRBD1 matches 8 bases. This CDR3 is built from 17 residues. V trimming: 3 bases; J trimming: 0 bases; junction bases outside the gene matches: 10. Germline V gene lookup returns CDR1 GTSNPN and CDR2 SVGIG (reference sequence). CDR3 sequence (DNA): TGTGCCTGGAGGGGCGGACAGGGAGCCCCCTCTGGAAACACCATATATTTT. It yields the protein CAWRGGQGAPSGNTIYF.